This TCR beta chain was documented in a study of OX40 agonist ivuxolimab in advanced cancers. Overall study context: Patients with hepatocellular carcinoma, melanoma, renal cell or head and neck cancer made up the dose-escalation patients. Whole-study results and caveats: Which antigen the expanded peripheral T cells recognized is unknown.

With regard to this clone: The antigen remains unidentified.

The table came from immunoSEQ multiplex PCR; TCRdb's copy has only in-frame clones and leaves some out. This sample has around 65,000 clones, with approximately 91% found just once. Sequenced here: CD4+ or CD8+ T cells sorted from blood, sampled in a trial of the OX40 agonist ivuxolimab. This TCR derives from an adult with an advanced solid tumor such as melanoma, head and neck, liver or kidney cancer.

This CDR3 reads CASSEGWTGELFF. The DNA of the CDR3 is TGCGCCAGCAGCGAGGGCTGGACCGGGGAGCTGTTTTTT. The chain has TRBV10-1 and TRBJ2-2, with D perhaps matching TRBD2 (5 bases). This CDR3 region has 13 residues. Per the germline V gene, CDR1 is WNHNN and CDR2 is SYGVQD (reference sequence). The V and J ends lost 6 bases and 5 bases respectively, with 10 bases between them.